This T cell receptor beta chain was sequenced for a study of immune heterogeneity within non-small cell lung tumors. Study as a whole: Classification of the tumors gave several squamous cell carcinomas, around nine non-squamous carcinomas and 1 not otherwise specified.

Template material for each sample was around 560 ng of bulk tumor genomic DNA. Taken during surgery, several biopsies per primary tumor were spaced as far apart as possible within the tumor mass. With untreated, newly diagnosed non-small cell lung cancer, the patients went on to undergo curative surgery. The study drew donors from newly diagnosed non-small cell lung cancer patients having surgery with curative intent. CDR1 and CDR2 from the germline V gene are SGHDT and YYEEEE. The CDR3 covers 11 residues. V lost 2 bases and J 5 bases, leaving 4 bases between the germline ends. There are many counts of this clonotype. Its target is unknown. Broader study findings: Tumor sites within a patient were found to share identical dominant CDR3 beta clonotypes, and site-unique high-frequency clones were also present. Local T-cell clonality tracked local tumor mutational burden; the correlation was moderate but significant (R around 0.34).

It was a multiplex PCR that amplified TCR beta CDR3, with 32 V and 13 J primers. TCRdb recomputed calls from the multiplex PCR reads with MiXCR, one row per CDR3 protein. The sample holds around 7,200 distinct CDR3 sequences; around 21% are singletons and the top ten take 12% to 15%. What was sequenced was lung tumor tissue. This receptor was taken from a man in his sixties with non-small cell lung cancer. The chain couples TRBV5-6 to TRBJ1-2; no clear D gene. The DNA for the CDR3 is TGTGCCAGCAGCTTAGCTTATGGCTACACCTTC. Its translation is CASSLAYGYTF. Supplemented by reference TRBV5-6 and TRBJ1-2, the full variable domain reads DAGVTQSPTHLIKTRGQQVTLRCSPKSGHDTVSWYQQALGQGPQFIFQYYEEEERQRGNFPDRFSGHQFPNYSSELNVNALLLGDSALYLCASSLAYGYTFGSGTRLTVV.